One sample yielded the 15 T cell receptor beta chains listed below, sequenced in a study of T cell responses to AZD1222 COVID-19 vaccine. Sequenced by immunoSEQ multiplex PCR; TCRdb stores in-frame clones only, minus some. The data contain approximately 150,000 clones, approximately 91% of them singletons. The sequenced sample was peripheral blood, obtained on day 0 of AZD1222 vaccination. All receptors come from an adult in good health.

J is TRBJ1-5 and V is TRBV5-1; D not certain. The V and J ends lost 1 base and 2 bases respectively, with 7 bases between them. The CDR3 loop spans 14 amino acids. Germline lookup yields CDR1 SGHRS and CDR2 YFSETQ. In nucleotides, the CDR3 is TGCGCCAGCAGCTTGAATTGGGGCAATCAGCCCCAGCATTTT. Its translation is CASSLNWGNQPQHF.

This clone appeared a few times. An end of the junction differs from the germline gene, which may be a read error. The sample has other DNA sequences that encode this CDR3 too. The rearrangement joins TRBV20-1 to TRBJ2-1; D gene unclear. The CDR3 is 11 residues long. Germline V gives CDR1 DFQATT, CDR2 SNEGSKA (reference sequence). Written as DNA, the CDR3 is TGCAGTGCTAGCTCCCACAATGAGCAGTTCTTC. It yields the protein CSASSHNEQFF.

The J gene is TRBJ1-1, the V gene TRBV3-1 (or the pseudogene TRBV3-2); 9 bases are a match to TRBD1. The junction had 13 bases not matched to a gene; V was cut back by 4 bases and J by 4 bases. The CDR3 totals 17 residues. The germline CDR1 and CDR2 sequences are LGHDT and YNNKEL (reference sequence). The CDR3 nucleotides read TGTGCCAGCAGCCTCCGAGGGACAGGGTGGTTCAGCACTGAAGCTTTCTTT. Residues: CASSLRGTGWFSTEAFF.

This clone was counted a single time. This rearrangement joins TRBV7-9 to TRBJ1-5; a weak D match, TRBD1 (5 bases). The CDR3 is 12 amino acids. The germline gives CDR1 SEHNR, CDR2 FQNEAQ (reference sequence). V lost 6 bases and J 4 bases, leaving 7 bases between the germline ends. Written as DNA, the CDR3 is TGTGCCAGCAGAGAGGGGAATCAGCCCCAGCATTTT. Amino acid sequence: CASREGNQPQHF.

The chain uses TRBV27 and TRBJ2-7; unclear D gene. Trimming cost V 6 bases and J 3 bases, with 18 bases left between them. The CDR3 extends over 15 amino acids. Germline V gene lookup returns CDR1 MNHEY and CDR2 SMNVEV (reference sequence). CDR3 sequence (DNA): TGTGCCAGCAGAATAGGGCGGTCAGGTAGCTACGAGCAGTACTTC. Encoded protein: CASRIGRSGSYEQYF.

This chain connects TRBV5-4 to TRBJ2-7; 7 bases fit TRBD1. This CDR3 has 14 amino acids. CDR1 is SGHNT and CDR2 is YYREEE in the germline V gene (reference sequence). V shed 5 bases, J shed 6 bases, and the junction held 11 bases outside the gene matches. CDR3 amino acids: CASSYPGQMAEQYF. For the CDR3, the DNA is TGTGCCAGCAGTTATCCGGGACAGATGGCCGAGCAGTACTTC.

The CDR3 here is CASSELASSYNEQFF. Here the CDR3 DNA reads TGTGCCAGCAGTGAATTGGCTTCCTCCTACAATGAGCAGTTCTTC. The chain is built from TRBV2 and TRBJ2-1; unclear D gene. Germline CDR1 SNHLY, CDR2 FYNNEI. CDR3 length: 15 amino acids. V dropped 2 bases and J dropped 0 bases, with 8 bases sitting between them.

Only one count was recorded for this clone. This chain links TRBV3-1 (or the pseudogene TRBV3-2) with TRBJ1-6, with unresolved D. The CDR3 is made up of 12 amino acids. CDR1 is LGHDT and CDR2 is YNNKEL in the germline V gene (reference sequence). The ends were cut back, 5 bases at V and 5 bases at J, with 4 bases in the middle. The CDR3 loop is CASSSHNSPLHF. Here the CDR3 DNA reads TGTGCCAGCAGCTCTCATAATTCACCCCTCCACTTT.

CDR3 sequence: CASSRDSSYNEQFF. The CDR3 nucleotides read TGTGCCAGCAGCCGAGACAGCTCCTACAATGAGCAGTTCTTC. This chain links TRBV7-8 with TRBJ2-1; possible D gene TRBD1, 5 bases. The CDR3 is 14 amino acids. V gave up 5 bases and J gave up 0 bases, with 8 bases separating them. Germline values: CDR1 SGHVS, CDR2 FQNEAQ.

This chain connects TRBV7-6 to TRBJ2-4; 7 nucleotides agree with TRBD2. Trimming took 3 bases from V and 1 from J; bases not matched to a gene: 0. The CDR3 covers 14 residues. The V gene's germline CDR1 is SGHVS and CDR2 FNYEAQ. The CDR3 sequence: CASSLGGAKNIQYF. CDR3 DNA: TGTGCCAGCAGCTTGGGGGGGGCCAAAAACATTCAGTACTTC.

The V call is TRBV6-2 or TRBV6-3, the J call TRBJ1-2; 9 bases align to TRBD1. The germline gives CDR1 MNHEY, CDR2 SVGEGT. V trimming: 5 bases; J trimming: 3 bases; junction bases outside the gene matches: 4. The CDR3 sequence is 14 residues long. This chain's CDR3 is CASSLGTGYYGYTF. DNA of the CDR3: TGTGCCAGCAGTCTCGGGACAGGGTACTATGGCTACACCTTC.

The V call is TRBV10-1, the J call TRBJ1-2; TRBD1 matches 7 bases. Trimming cost V 3 bases and J 4 bases; bases outside gene matches: 5. CDR3 length: 14 amino acids. Looked up from germline, CDR1 is WNHNN and CDR2 is SYGVQD (reference sequence). The CDR3 loop is CASSENRGTYGYTF. CDR3 bases: TGCGCCAGCAGTGAAAACAGGGGAACCTATGGCTACACCTTC.

V and J are TRBV2 and TRBJ2-7; D possibly corresponds to TRBD2 (7 bases). The CDR3 extends over 15 amino acids. V was trimmed by 7 bases and J by 2 bases, leaving 18 bases between them. CDR1 is SNHLY, CDR2 FYNNEI, per germline. DNA for the CDR3: TGTGCCAGCACCGAATCGGGCGGGGGCACCTACGAGCAGTACTTC. It encodes CASTESGGGTYEQYF.

The gene calls are TRBV28 and TRBJ1-2; 8 bases match TRBD1. The CDR3 spans 17 residues. Germline CDR1 MDHEN, CDR2 SYDVKM. V shed 1 base, J shed 4 bases, and the junction held 11 bases outside the gene matches. For the CDR3, the DNA is TGTGCCAGCAGTTTATTAGTTCCAGGGGGCTATAGCTATGGCTACACCTTC. Amino acid sequence: CASSLLVPGGYSYGYTF.

The chain is built from TRBV6-5 and TRBJ1-2; D is possibly TRBD1 (6 bases). Trimming took off 1 base at V and 3 bases at J, with 12 bases between the two ends. CDR1 is MNHEY, CDR2 SVGAGI, per germline. CDR3 length: 15 amino acids. DNA of the CDR3: TGTGCCAGCAGTTACTTAGCACAGGGCCACTATGGCTACACCTTC. It translates to CASSYLAQGHYGYTF.